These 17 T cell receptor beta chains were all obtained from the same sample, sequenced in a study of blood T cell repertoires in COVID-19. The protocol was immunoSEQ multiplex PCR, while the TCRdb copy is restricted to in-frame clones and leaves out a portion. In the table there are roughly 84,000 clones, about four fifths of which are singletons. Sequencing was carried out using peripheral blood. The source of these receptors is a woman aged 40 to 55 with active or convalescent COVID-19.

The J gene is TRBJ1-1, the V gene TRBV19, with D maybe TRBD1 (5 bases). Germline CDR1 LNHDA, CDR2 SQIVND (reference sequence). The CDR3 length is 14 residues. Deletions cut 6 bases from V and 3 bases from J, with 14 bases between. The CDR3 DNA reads TGTGCCAGTAGCGGACGGCGGGGGGACACTGAAGCTTTCTTT. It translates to CASSGRRGDTEAFF. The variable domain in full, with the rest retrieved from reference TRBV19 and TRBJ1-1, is DGGITQSPKYLFRKEGQNVTLSCEQNLNHDAMYWYRQDPGQGLRLIYYSQIVNDFQKGDIAEGYSVSREKKESFPLTVTSAQKNPTAFYLCASSGRRGDTEAFFGQGTRLTVV.

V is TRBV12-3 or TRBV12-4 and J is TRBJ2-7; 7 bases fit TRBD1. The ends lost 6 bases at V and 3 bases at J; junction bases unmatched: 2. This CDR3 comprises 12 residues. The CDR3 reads CASSAGGYEQYF. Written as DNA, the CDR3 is TGTGCCAGCAGCGCAGGGGGCTACGAGCAGTACTTC.

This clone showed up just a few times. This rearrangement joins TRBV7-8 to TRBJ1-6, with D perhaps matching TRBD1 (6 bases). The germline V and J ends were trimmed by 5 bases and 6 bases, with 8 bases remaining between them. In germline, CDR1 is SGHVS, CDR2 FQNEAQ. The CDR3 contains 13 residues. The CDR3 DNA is TGTGCCAGCAGCCGGGACATTAATTCACCCCTCCACTTT. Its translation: CASSRDINSPLHF. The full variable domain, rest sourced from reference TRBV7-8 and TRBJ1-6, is GAGVSQSPRYKVAKRGQDVALRCDPISGHVSLFWYQQALGQGPEFLTYFQNEAQLDKSGLPSDRFFAERPEGSVSTLKIQRTQQEDSAVYLCASSRDINSPLHFGNGTRLTVT.

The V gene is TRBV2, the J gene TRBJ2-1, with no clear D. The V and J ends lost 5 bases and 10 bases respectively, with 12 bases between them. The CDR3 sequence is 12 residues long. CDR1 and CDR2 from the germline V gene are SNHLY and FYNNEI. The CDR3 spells CASSPGGPEQFF. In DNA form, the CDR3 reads TGTGCCAGCAGTCCCGGTGGGCCCGAGCAGTTCTTC.

The CDR3 is CASSLGGASYEQYF. The CDR3 DNA is TGTGCCAGCAGCCTAGGGGGGGCGAGTTACGAGCAGTACTTC. The chain employs TRBV5-6 and TRBJ2-7, with TRBD2 as a possible D gene (7 bases). The germline V gene has CDR1 SGHDT and CDR2 YYEEEE. This CDR3 contains 14 residues. Trimming removed 4 bases from V and 4 bases from J, with 15 bases in between.

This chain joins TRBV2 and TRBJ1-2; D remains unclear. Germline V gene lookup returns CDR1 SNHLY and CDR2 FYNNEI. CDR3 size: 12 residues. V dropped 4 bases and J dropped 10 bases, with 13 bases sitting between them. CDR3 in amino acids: CASSALSDIYTF. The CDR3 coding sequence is TGTGCCAGCAGTGCCCTCTCCGACATCTACACCTTC.

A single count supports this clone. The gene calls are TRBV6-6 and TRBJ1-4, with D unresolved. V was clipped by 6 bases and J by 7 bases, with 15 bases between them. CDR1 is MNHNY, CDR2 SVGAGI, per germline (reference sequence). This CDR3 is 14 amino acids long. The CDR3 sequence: CASRRTLGFEKLFF. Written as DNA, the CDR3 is TGTGCCAGCAGGCGGACTTTGGGGTTTGAAAAACTGTTTTTT.

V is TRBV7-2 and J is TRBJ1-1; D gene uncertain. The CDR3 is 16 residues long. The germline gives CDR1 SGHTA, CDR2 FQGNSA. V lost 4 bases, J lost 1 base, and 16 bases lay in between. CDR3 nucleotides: TGTGCCAGCAGCTCTCTGGGCGCGTTAAGGAACACTGAAGCTTTCTTT. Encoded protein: CASSSLGALRNTEAFF.

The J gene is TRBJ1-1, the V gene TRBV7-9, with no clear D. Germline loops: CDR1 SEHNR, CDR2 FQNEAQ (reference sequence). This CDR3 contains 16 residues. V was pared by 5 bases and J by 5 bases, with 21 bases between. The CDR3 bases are TGTGCCAGCAGCCCCGGTGGGAAACGGGGTAAGACTGAAGCTTTCTTT. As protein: CASSPGGKRGKTEAFF.

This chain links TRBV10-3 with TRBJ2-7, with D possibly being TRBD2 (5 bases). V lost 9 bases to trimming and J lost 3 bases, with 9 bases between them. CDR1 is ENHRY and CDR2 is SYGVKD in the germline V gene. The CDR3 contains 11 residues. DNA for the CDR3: TGTGCCATTGCGAGGGACTACGAGCAGTACTTC. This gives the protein CAIARDYEQYF.

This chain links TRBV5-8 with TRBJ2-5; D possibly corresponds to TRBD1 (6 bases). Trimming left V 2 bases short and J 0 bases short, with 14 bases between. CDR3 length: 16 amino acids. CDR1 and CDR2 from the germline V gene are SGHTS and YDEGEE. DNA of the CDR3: TGTGCCAGCAGCTTCGGTTCAGGGGTCGACCAAGAGACCCAGTACTTC. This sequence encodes CASSFGSGVDQETQYF.

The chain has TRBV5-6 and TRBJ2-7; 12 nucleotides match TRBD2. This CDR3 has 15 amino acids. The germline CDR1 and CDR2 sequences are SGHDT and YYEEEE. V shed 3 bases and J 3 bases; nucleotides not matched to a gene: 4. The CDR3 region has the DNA TGTGCCAGCAGCTATACGGGACTAGCGGGCTACGAGCAGTACTTC. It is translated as CASSYTGLAGYEQYF.

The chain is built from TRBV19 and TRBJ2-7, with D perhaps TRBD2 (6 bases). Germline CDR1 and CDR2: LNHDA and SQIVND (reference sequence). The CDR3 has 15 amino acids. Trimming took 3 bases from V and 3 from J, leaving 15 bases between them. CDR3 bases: TGTGCCAGTAGTATTGCGCCGGGACTTTTCTACGAGCAGTACTTC. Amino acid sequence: CASSIAPGLFYEQYF. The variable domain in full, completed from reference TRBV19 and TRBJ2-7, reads DGGITQSPKYLFRKEGQNVTLSCEQNLNHDAMYWYRQDPGQGLRLIYYSQIVNDFQKGDIAEGYSVSREKKESFPLTVTSAQKNPTAFYLCASSIAPGLFYEQYFGPGTRLTVT.

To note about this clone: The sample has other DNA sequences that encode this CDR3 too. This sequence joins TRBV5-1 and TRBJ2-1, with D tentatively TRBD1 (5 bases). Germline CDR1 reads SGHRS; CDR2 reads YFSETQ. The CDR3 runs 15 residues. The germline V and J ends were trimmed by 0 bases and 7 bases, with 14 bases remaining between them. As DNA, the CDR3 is TGCGCCAGCAGCTTGGGGCAGGGTGGCGGTAATGAGCAGTTCTTC. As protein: CASSLGQGGGNEQFF.

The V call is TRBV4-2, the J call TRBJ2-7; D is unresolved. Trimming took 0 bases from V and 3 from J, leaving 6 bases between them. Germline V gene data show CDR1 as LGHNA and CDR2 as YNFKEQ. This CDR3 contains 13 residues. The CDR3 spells CASSQERYYEQYF. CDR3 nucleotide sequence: TGTGCCAGCAGCCAAGAGAGATACTACGAGCAGTACTTC.

CDR3 in DNA: TGCGCCAGCAGCCCGGGGGATTCCTATAATTCACCCCTCCACTTT. This encodes CASSPGDSYNSPLHF. The chain recombines TRBV4-3 with TRBJ1-6; the D gene is possibly TRBD1 (5 bases). The V end was cut by 4 bases, the J end by 1 base, with 8 bases between. CDR3 length equals 15 residues. Germline values: CDR1 LGHNA, CDR2 YSLEER.

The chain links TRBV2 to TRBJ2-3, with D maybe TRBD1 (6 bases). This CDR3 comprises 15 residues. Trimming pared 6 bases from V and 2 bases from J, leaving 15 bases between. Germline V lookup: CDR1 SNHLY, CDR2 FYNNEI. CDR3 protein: CASRTNTGNTDTQYF. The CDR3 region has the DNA TGTGCCAGCAGAACCAACACAGGGAACACAGATACGCAGTATTTT.